The 9 T cell receptor beta chains presented below share a single source sample, sequenced in a study of breast tumors, draining lymph nodes, adjacent tissues. Samples came from axillary lymph nodes draining the breast cancer. TCRdb itself ran the multiplex PCR reads through MiXCR, one entry per CDR3 protein. The data show under 150,000 distinct CDR3 sequences, less than 25% seen once. Sequencing was carried out using axillary lymph node tissue. The receptors shown here come from a female donor with breast cancer. Some clones in this sample may be carry-over from other donors' samples.

The count of this clonotype is one. Here the CDR3 DNA reads TGCGCCAGCAGCTCGGACAGACTGAACACTGAAGCTTTCTTT. This codes for CASSSDRLNTEAFF. The J gene is TRBJ1-1, the V gene TRBV5-1; a weak D match, TRBD1 (6 bases). There are 14 residues in the CDR3. Germline V gives CDR1 SGHRS, CDR2 YFSETQ. Deletions cut 3 bases from V and 0 bases from J, with 9 bases between. Combining the CDR3 with reference TRBV5-1 and TRBJ1-1 gives the whole variable domain KAGVTQTPRYLIKTRGQQVTLSCSPISGHRSVSWYQQTPGQGLQFLFEYFSETQRNKGNFPGRFSGRQFSNSRSEMNVSTLELGDSALYLCASSSDRLNTEAFFGQGTRLTVV.

This clonotype was recorded many times. The CDR3 DNA reads TGTGCCAGCACATCAGGGGTGGAGGTCTACGAGCAGTACTTC. It specifies CASTSGVEVYEQYF. This chain joins TRBV7-2 and TRBJ2-7; the D gene is possibly TRBD1 (6 bases). The germline V gene has CDR1 SGHTA and CDR2 FQGNSA. The CDR3 totals 14 residues. The V end lost 7 bases, the J end lost 3 bases, and 16 bases lay between the germline ends.

This clonotype was detected many times. The chain uses TRBV9 and TRBJ2-2, with 11 bases matching TRBD2. CDR1 SGDLS and CDR2 YYNGEE come from the germline V gene. V dropped 2 bases and J dropped 3; count of bases not matched to a gene: 6. The CDR3 runs to 17 residues. CDR3 in DNA: TGTGCCAGCAGCGTCAGACTAGCGGGAATAGACACCGGGGAGCTGTTTTTT. Amino acid sequence: CASSVRLAGIDTGELFF.

This clonotype has a count of ten or more. This chain links TRBV19 with TRBJ2-6; D is unresolved. From germline, CDR1 is LNHDA and CDR2 SQIVND (reference sequence). Trimming took off 5 bases at V and 0 bases at J, with 8 bases between the two ends. The CDR3 covers 15 residues. CDR3 sequence reads: CASSPPLSGANVLTF. The CDR3 DNA sequence: TGTGCCAGTAGTCCCCCCCTCTCTGGGGCCAACGTCCTGACTTTC.

This clonotype was seen at least ten times. The chain employs TRBV20-1 and TRBJ1-2; D is unresolved. Germline V lookup: CDR1 DFQATT, CDR2 SNEGSKA (reference sequence). The CDR3 runs to 15 residues. V dropped 3 bases and J dropped 2 bases, with 16 bases sitting between them. CDR3 region: CSASSQPYSNYGYTF. CDR3 bases: TGCAGTGCTAGTAGTCAGCCCTATTCCAACTATGGCTACACCTTC.

This clonotype has only a few counts. V usage is TRBV18 and J usage is TRBJ2-2, with D possibly matching TRBD2 (6 bases). V was pared by 3 bases and J by 6 bases, with 17 bases between. Germline loops: CDR1 KGHSH, CDR2 LQKENI. CDR3 length: 16 residues. The CDR3 loop reads CASSPPGGTGAGELFF. Written as DNA, the CDR3 is TGTGCCAGCTCACCCCCCGGGGGAACTGGCGCCGGGGAGCTGTTTTTT.

This clonotype was detected ten times or more. The V gene is TRBV6-1, the J gene TRBJ1-2, with D maybe TRBD1 (5 bases). The CDR3 loop spans 14 amino acids. The V and J ends lost 10 bases and 4 bases respectively, with 19 bases between them. Germline-derived CDR1 and CDR2 are MNHNS and SASEGT. Here the CDR3 reads CAINSGTFTYGYTF. The CDR3 region has the DNA TGTGCCATCAATTCCGGGACGTTCACCTATGGCTACACCTTC.

As to this clonotype: Just one base apart from a much larger clone, this may be a read error. The rearrangement joins TRBV19 to TRBJ2-3; weak D call: TRBD1 (5 bases). From germline, CDR1 is LNHDA and CDR2 SQIVND (reference sequence). V was shortened by 3 bases and J by 4 bases, with 14 bases between the two germline ends. The CDR3 consists of 15 residues. The chain's CDR3 is CASSIPREVADTQYF. Written as DNA, the CDR3 is TGTGCCAGTAGTATCCCCAGGGAAGTCGCAGATACGCAGTATTTT.

Ten or more counts support this clonotype. The chain carries TRBV6-1 and TRBJ1-5; tentatively, D is TRBD1 (6 bases). In germline, CDR1 is MNHNS, CDR2 SASEGT. V was clipped by 2 bases and J by 0 bases, with 11 bases between them. This CDR3 has 16 residues. The CDR3 spells CASSEWAGVSNQPQHF. In DNA form, the CDR3 reads TGTGCCAGCAGTGAATGGGCAGGGGTTAGCAATCAGCCCCAGCATTTT.